This T cell receptor (beta chain) derives from a study of shared clonotypes between healthy human individuals. Findings and caveats of the study: The generation probabilities recorded for non-shared clonotypes fell below those of clonotypes shared by all four donors.

V shed 2 bases and J 14 bases; nucleotides not matched to a gene: 6. Germline V gene data show CDR1 as SGHDT and CDR2 as YYEEEE. The CDR3 consists of 14 residues. Each sorted subset replicate got 200 ng genomic DNA, tens of thousands of genomes. Profiled with immunoSEQ multiplex PCR; TCRdb holds only in-frame clones, not every one. The table has about 2 million clones, 85% to 95% seen once. On this clone: Its antigen is as yet unknown.

The sample consisted of naive CD4+ T cells sorted from blood. Subset reported: CD45RA+ positively selected. The rearrangement joins TRBV5-6 to TRBJ2-1, with 14 bases that match TRBD2. The source is a man younger than 35 in good health. CDR3 DNA sequence: TGTGCCAGCAGCTTAGGGACTAGCGGGAGTAGGGAGTTCTTC. Encoded protein: CASSLGTSGSREFF.